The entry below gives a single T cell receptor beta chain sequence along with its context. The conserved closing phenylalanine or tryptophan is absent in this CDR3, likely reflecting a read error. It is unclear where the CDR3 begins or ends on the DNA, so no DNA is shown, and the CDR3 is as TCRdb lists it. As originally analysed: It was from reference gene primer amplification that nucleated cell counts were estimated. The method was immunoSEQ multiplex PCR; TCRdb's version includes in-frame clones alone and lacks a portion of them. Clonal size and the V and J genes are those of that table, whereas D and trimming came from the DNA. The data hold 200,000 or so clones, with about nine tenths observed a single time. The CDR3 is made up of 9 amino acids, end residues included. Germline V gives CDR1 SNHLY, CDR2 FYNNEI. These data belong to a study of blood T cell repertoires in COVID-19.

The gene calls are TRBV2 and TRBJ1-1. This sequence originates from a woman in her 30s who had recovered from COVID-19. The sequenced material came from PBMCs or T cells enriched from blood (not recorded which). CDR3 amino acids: CASSVSQIL.